The T cell receptor beta chain described here comes from a study of radiotherapy plus CTLA-4 blockade in lung cancer. Whole-study context: There were objective responses in around 18% of patients, and around 31% had disease control. Study conclusions and caveats: Reports identified early blood T cell clone dynamics, with interferon-beta, as the best response predictor. TCR clones from tumors expanded in blood after radiotherapy plus ipilimumab.

Regarding this clone: The antigen is not known.

Patients in the study, people with chemo-refractory metastatic non-small-cell lung cancer, received focal radiation plus ipilimumab CTLA-4 blockade. Clones were sequenced by immunoSEQ multiplex PCR, and TCRdb holds only the in-frame ones, with some missing. The sample holds over 40,000 clones; 82% are singletons and the top ten take approximately 3.4%. The V and J ends lost 5 bases and 4 bases, in that order; junction bases with no gene match: 3. Germline V gene lookup returns CDR1 MNHEY and CDR2 SVGAGI. This CDR3 comprises 14 residues. Here the sequenced sample was peripheral blood, taken from a patient treated with radiotherapy plus ipilimumab. The sequence derives from a human donor with non-small cell lung cancer who had stable disease on radiotherapy plus ipilimumab. The genes are TRBV6-5 and TRBJ2-5, with TRBD2 identical over 11 bases. CDR3 in amino acids: CASSPLAGGETQYF. As DNA, the CDR3 is TGTGCCAGCAGTCCGCTAGCGGGAGGAGAGACCCAGTACTTC.